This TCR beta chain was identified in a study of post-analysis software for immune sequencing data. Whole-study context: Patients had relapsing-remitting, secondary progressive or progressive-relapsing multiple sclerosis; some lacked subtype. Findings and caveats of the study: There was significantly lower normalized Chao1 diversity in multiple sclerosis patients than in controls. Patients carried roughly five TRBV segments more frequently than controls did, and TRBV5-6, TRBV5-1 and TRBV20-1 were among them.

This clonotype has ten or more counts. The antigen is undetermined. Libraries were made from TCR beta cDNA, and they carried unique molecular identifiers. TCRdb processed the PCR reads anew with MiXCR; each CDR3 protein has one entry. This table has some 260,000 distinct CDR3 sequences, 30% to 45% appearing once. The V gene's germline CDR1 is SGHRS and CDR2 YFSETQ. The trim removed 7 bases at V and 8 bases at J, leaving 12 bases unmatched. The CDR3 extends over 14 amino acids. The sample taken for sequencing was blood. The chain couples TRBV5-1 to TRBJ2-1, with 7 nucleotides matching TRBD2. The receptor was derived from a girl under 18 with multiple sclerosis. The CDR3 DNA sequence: TGCGCCAGCTCTTACCTCCGGGGGAGGGATGAGCAGTTCTTC. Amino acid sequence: CASSYLRGRDEQFF.